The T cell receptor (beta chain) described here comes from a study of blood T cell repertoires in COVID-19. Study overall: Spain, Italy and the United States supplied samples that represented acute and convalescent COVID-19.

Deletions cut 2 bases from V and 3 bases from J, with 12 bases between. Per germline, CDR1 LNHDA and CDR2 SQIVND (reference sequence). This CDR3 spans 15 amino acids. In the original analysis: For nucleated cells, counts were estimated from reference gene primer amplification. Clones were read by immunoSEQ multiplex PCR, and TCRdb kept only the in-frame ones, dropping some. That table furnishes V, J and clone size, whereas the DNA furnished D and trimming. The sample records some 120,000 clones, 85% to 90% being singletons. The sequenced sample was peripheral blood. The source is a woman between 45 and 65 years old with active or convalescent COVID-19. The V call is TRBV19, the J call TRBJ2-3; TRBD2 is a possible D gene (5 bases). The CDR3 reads CASSIRRVRTDTQYF. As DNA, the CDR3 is TGTGCCAGTAGTATAAGGCGGGTACGGACAGATACGCAGTATTTT. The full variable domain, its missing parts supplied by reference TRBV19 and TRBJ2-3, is DGGITQSPKYLFRKEGQNVTLSCEQNLNHDAMYWYRQDPGQGLRLIYYSQIVNDFQKGDIAEGYSVSREKKESFPLTVTSAQKNPTAFYLCASSIRRVRTDTQYFGPGTRLTVL.